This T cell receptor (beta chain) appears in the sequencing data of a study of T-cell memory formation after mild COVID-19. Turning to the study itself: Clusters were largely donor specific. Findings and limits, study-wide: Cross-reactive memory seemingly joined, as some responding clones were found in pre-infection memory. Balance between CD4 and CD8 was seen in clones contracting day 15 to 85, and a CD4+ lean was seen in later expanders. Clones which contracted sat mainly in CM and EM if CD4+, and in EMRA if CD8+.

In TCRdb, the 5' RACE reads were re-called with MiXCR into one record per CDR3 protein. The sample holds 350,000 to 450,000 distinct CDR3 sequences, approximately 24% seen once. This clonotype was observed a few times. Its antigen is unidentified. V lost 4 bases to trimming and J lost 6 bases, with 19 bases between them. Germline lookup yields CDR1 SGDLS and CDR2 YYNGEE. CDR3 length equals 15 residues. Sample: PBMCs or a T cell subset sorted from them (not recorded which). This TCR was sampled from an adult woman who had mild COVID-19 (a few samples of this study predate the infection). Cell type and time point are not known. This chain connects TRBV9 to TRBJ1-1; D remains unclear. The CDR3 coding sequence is TGTGCCAGCAGCCTAATACCCGACGGGCACGCTGAAGCTTTCTTT. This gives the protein CASSLIPDGHAEAFF.